This T cell receptor (beta chain) emerged from a study of T cells in Graves' hyperthyroidism and ophthalmopathy. Study findings and constraints: The model anticipated ophthalmopathy a median about 6.5 months pre-onset.

Exclusion of patients followed from uncontrolled infection, other autoimmune disease, pregnancy or lactation. This clonotype was recorded at least ten times. Its antigen is unknown. Looked up from germline, CDR1 is MNHEY and CDR2 is SVGAGI. CDR3 length: 15 residues. The ends were cut back, 0 bases at V and 4 bases at J, with 10 bases in the middle. RNA transcripts provided the source from which TCR beta CDR3 regions were amplified. Using the HTBI primer set, a first-round RT-PCR was run on the TCR CDR3. From the multiplex PCR reads, TCRdb called clonotypes with MiXCR, one entry per CDR3 protein. The table shows hundreds of thousands of distinct CDR3 sequences, with approximately 19% occurring only once.

This TCR came from a man aged 50 or older with Graves' ophthalmopathy. This rearrangement joins TRBV6-5 to TRBJ2-1; D is possibly TRBD2 (5 bases). Sequences were obtained from blood. CDR3 region: CASSYSADWYNEQFF. The DNA for the CDR3 is TGTGCCAGCAGTTACTCAGCGGATTGGTACAATGAGCAGTTCTTC.